This T cell receptor beta chain was captured in a study of cytomegalovirus exposure and HLA in healthy donors. PCR amplification relied on 60 Vbeta primers (plus 13 Jbeta primers). Profiled with immunoSEQ multiplex PCR; TCRdb holds only in-frame clones, not every one. The sample yields roughly 89,000 clones, around 74% seen once. The source of this sequence is a man aged 25-45 years in good health and CMV-seropositive. The specimen was PBMCs.

The CDR3 here is CASSSSEGLQETQYF. CDR3 bases: TGTGCCAGCAGCTCGTCCGAGGGATTACAAGAGACCCAGTACTTC. The chain couples TRBV11-3 to TRBJ2-5; possible D gene TRBD2, 5 bases. The germline V gene encodes CDR1 SGHNT and CDR2 YENEEA. The CDR3 loop spans 15 amino acids. V was pared by 4 bases and J by 2 bases, with 14 bases between.